The entry that follows covers one TCR beta chain sequence. No antigen is known for it. This record belongs to a study of shared clonotypes between healthy human individuals. Broader study findings: Sharing across four donors was highest in naive CD4 (roughly 5%) and lowest in memory CD8 (roughly 0.4%). Generation probabilities of non-shared clonotypes were lower (relative to those shared by all four donors).

Genomic DNA from each subset was divided evenly over several immunoSEQ plates. Replicate PCRs for sorted subsets used about 200 ng DNA; this equaled tens of thousands of T cell genomes. Clones were sequenced by immunoSEQ multiplex PCR, and TCRdb holds only the in-frame ones, with some missing. This repertoire shows about 380,000 clones, 90% to 97% found once; its top ten account for about 0.32%. This CDR3 region has 15 residues. The germline V gene has CDR1 SEHNR and CDR2 FQNEAQ (reference sequence). The V and J ends lost 1 base and 0 bases respectively, with 7 bases between them. Material for sequencing was memory CD8+ T cells sorted from blood. Subset meaning: CD45RO+ cells pooled with CCR7-negative TemRA cells. This chain connects TRBV7-9 to TRBJ1-3; D is uncertain. The receptor was isolated from a man in his thirties or forties in good health. The DNA of the CDR3 is TGTGCCAGCAGCTTAGACGGATCCTCTGGAAACACCATATATTTT. Residues: CASSLDGSSGNTIYF.